This T cell receptor (beta chain) was recovered during a study of blood T cell repertoires in COVID-19. Profiling relied on immunoSEQ multiplex PCR, and the TCRdb table lists in-frame clones only, not all of them. This sample has 330,000 or so clones, with about nine tenths found just once. The CDR3 sequence is 13 residues long. The ends were cut back, 3 bases at V and 2 bases at J, with 7 bases in the middle. Germline CDR1 is SGHTA and CDR2 is FQGTGA. The sample holds one count of this clone. The receptor comes from a man in his thirties or forties with COVID-19, enrolled during active disease. Source material: peripheral blood. The V and J genes are TRBV7-3 and TRBJ2-5, with D possibly TRBD1 on 5 matching bases. The CDR3 here is CASSLGPQETQYF. The CDR3 region has the DNA TGTGCCAGCAGCTTGGGGCCGCAAGAGACCCAGTACTTC. The full variable domain, completed using reference TRBV7-3 and TRBJ2-5, is GAGVSQTPSNKVTEKGKYVELRCDPISGHTALYWYRQSLGQGPEFLIYFQGTGAADDSGLPNDRFFAVRPEGSVSTLKIQRTERGDSAVYLCASSLGPQETQYFGPGTRLLVL.